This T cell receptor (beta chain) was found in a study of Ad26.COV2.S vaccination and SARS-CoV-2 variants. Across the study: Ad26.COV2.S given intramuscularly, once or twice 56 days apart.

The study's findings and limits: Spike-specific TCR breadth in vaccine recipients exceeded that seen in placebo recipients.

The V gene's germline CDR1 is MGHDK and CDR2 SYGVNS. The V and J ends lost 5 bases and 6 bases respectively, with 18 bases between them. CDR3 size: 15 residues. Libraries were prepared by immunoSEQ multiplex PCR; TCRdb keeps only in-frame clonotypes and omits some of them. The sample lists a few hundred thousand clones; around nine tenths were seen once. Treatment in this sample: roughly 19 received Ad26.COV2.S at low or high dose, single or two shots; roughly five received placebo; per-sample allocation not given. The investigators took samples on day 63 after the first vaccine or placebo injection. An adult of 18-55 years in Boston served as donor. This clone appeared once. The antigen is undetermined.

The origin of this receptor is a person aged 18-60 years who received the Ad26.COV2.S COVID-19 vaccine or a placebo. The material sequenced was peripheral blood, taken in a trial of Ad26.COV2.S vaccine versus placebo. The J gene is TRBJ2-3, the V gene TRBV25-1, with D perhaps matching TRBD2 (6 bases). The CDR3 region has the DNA TGTGCCAGCAGTAGAACGGGGGTCCATCGGGATACGCAGTATTTT. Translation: CASSRTGVHRDTQYF. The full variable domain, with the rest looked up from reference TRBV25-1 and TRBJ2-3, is EADIYQTPRYLVIGTGKKITLECSQTMGHDKMYWYQQDPGMELHLIHYSYGVNSTEKGDLSSESTVSRIRTEHFPLTLESARPSHTSQYLCASSRTGVHRDTQYFGPGTRLTVL.